Each of the 21 T cell receptor beta chains below was sequenced from the same sample in a study of CD8 T cells in Susac syndrome. The RNA, roughly 0.5 to 1 ug, was put through reverse transcription using random hexamers. From the immunoSEQ multiplex PCR reads, TCRdb called clonotypes with MiXCR, one entry per CDR3 protein. The sample has 300,000 to 350,000 distinct CDR3 sequences; approximately 90% are singletons. The material sequenced was CD4+ T cells from PBMCs. All receptors derive from a human donor with multiple sclerosis.

This chain connects TRBV5-6 to TRBJ1-5; 8 nucleotides agree with TRBD1. The CDR3 length is 15 residues. J gave up 5 bases and V 3 bases, and 7 bases lay outside the gene matches. Per the germline V gene, CDR1 is SGHDT and CDR2 is YYEEEE. CDR3 protein: CASSSDRGLDQPQHF. In DNA form, the CDR3 reads TGTGCCAGCAGCTCCGACAGGGGCCTGGATCAGCCCCAGCATTTT.

This sequence joins TRBV7-3 and TRBJ2-1; 10 positions agree with TRBD2. V lost 2 bases and J lost 4; bases outside the gene matches: 5. The germline V gene has CDR1 SGHTA and CDR2 FQGTGA. The CDR3 spans 16 residues. Here the CDR3 reads CASSLLGTSAYNEQFF. In nucleotides, the CDR3 is TGTGCCAGCAGCTTACTGGGGACTAGCGCGTACAATGAGCAGTTCTTC.

The J gene is TRBJ2-6, the V gene TRBV6-1, with 9 bases lining up with TRBD1. Germline V gives CDR1 MNHNS, CDR2 SASEGT. With 6 bases clipped from V and 12 bases from J, the junction kept 9 bases outside the gene matches. The CDR3 has 14 amino acids. CDR3 amino acids: CASRAGTGSSVLTF. For the CDR3, the DNA is TGTGCCAGCAGGGCCGGGACAGGGTCTTCCGTCCTGACTTTC.

V usage is TRBV7-2 and J usage is TRBJ1-5, with 7 bases fitting TRBD1. Germline values: CDR1 SGHTA, CDR2 FQGNSA. The J segment lost 4 bases and the V segment lost 5 bases, leaving 8 bases of the junction unmatched. The CDR3 loop spans 15 amino acids. The CDR3 loop reads CASSPEGTANQPQHF. The CDR3 DNA reads TGTGCCAGCAGCCCAGAGGGGACAGCGAATCAGCCCCAGCATTTT.

This chain connects TRBV20-1 to TRBJ1-5; D gene ambiguous. V gave up 6 bases and J gave up 7 bases, with 16 bases separating them. CDR3 length: 13 amino acids. Germline lookup yields CDR1 DFQATT and CDR2 SNEGSKA (reference sequence). The CDR3 is CSATSSLGQPQHF. DNA of the CDR3: TGCAGTGCCACATCCTCCCTGGGACAGCCCCAGCATTTT.

The chain combines TRBV5-6 with TRBJ2-7; 9 bases align to TRBD1. The germline V gene encodes CDR1 SGHDT and CDR2 YYEEEE. With V trimmed by 3 bases and J by 5 bases, 6 bases remained unmatched. The CDR3 is 14 amino acids. The CDR3 DNA reads as TGTGCCAGCAGCTCCCTTGACAGGGGGGACGAGCAGTACTTC. Protein product: CASSSLDRGDEQYF.

The chain employs TRBV7-9 and TRBJ2-5; 7 bases agree with TRBD1. Germline values: CDR1 SEHNR, CDR2 FQNEAQ (reference sequence). The CDR3 totals 14 residues. Unmatched junction bases numbered 4, after V lost 3 bases and J lost 3 bases. CDR3 region: CASSLGTVKETQYF. CDR3 sequence (DNA): TGTGCCAGCAGCTTGGGGACAGTCAAAGAGACCCAGTACTTC.

This sequence joins TRBV9 and TRBJ1-1; no firm D call. The V end was cut by 1 base, the J end by 8 bases, with 15 bases between. The CDR3 is 14 residues long. Per the germline V gene, CDR1 is SGDLS and CDR2 is YYNGEE. Here the CDR3 reads CASSVSWEVSEAFF. CDR3 sequence (DNA): TGTGCCAGCAGCGTATCCTGGGAGGTGTCCGAAGCTTTCTTT.

This clonotype was recorded a few times. The CDR3 nucleotides are TGTGCCAGCAGCGCACAGGGTACTTTAGGCAATGAGCAGTTCTTC. Its translation: CASSAQGTLGNEQFF. The rearrangement links TRBV14 to TRBJ2-1; D may be TRBD1 (6 bases). V was trimmed by 5 bases and J by 6 bases, leaving 17 bases between them. The CDR3 runs 15 residues. CDR1 and CDR2 from the germline V gene are SGHDN and FVKESK.

This sequence joins TRBV7-2 and TRBJ2-6; no definite D call. Trimming left V 2 bases short and J 0 bases short, with 8 bases between. The germline gives CDR1 SGHTA, CDR2 FQGNSA. The CDR3 spans 16 residues. CDR3 DNA sequence: TGTGCCAGCAGCTTACAGGTTACCTCTGGGGCCAACGTCCTGACTTTC. Its protein product is CASSLQVTSGANVLTF.

CDR3 sequence reads: CASSLGSSVAGEQFF. CDR3 DNA: TGCGCCAGCAGCTTGGGGTCTAGCGTGGCAGGAGAGCAGTTCTTC. V is TRBV5-1 and J is TRBJ2-1, with a weak D call TRBD2 (6 bases). V lost 0 bases to trimming and J lost 10 bases, with 17 bases between them. Germline V lookup: CDR1 SGHRS, CDR2 YFSETQ. The CDR3 sequence is 15 residues long.

This chain joins TRBV20-1 and TRBJ2-4, with D maybe TRBD1 (5 bases). The germline V and J ends were trimmed by 1 base and 0 bases, with 10 bases remaining between them. Germline V gene lookup returns CDR1 DFQATT and CDR2 SNEGSKA (reference sequence). This CDR3 spans 15 amino acids. For the CDR3, the DNA is TGCAGTGCTAGAGCCCAGGGTTTAGCCAAAAACATTCAGTACTTC. Translation gives CSARAQGLAKNIQYF.

The chain uses TRBV7-8 and TRBJ2-1, with 11 bases that match TRBD2. With 0 bases clipped from V and 7 bases from J, the junction kept 8 bases outside the gene matches. The CDR3 contains 17 residues. The V gene's germline CDR1 is SGHVS and CDR2 FQNEAQ. The CDR3 spells CASSLARASGRMNEQFF. The CDR3 bases are TGTGCCAGCAGCTTAGCTAGGGCTAGCGGGAGGATGAATGAGCAGTTCTTC.

The J gene is TRBJ1-6, the V gene TRBV10-1; D is possibly TRBD1 (5 bases). The CDR3 length is 13 residues. V gave up 7 bases and J gave up 6 bases, with 10 bases separating them. CDR1 and CDR2 (germline): WNHNN, SYGVQD (reference sequence). CDR3 in DNA: TGCGCCAGCAACCGGGACGTTAATTCACCCCTCCACTTT. Its translation: CASNRDVNSPLHF.

V and J are TRBV5-1 and TRBJ2-1; no firm D call. The CDR3 loop spans 17 amino acids. V dropped 3 bases and J dropped 0 bases, with 16 bases sitting between them. Germline CDR1 and CDR2: SGHRS and YFSETQ. CDR3 DNA sequence: TGCGCCAGCAGCTCCTCTCCTCCGACATACTCCTACAATGAGCAGTTCTTC. This sequence encodes CASSSSPPTYSYNEQFF.

CDR3 region: CASSPLGGSYSGNTIYF. In DNA, the CDR3 is TGTGCCAGCAGCCCCCTGGGGGGGAGCTACTCTGGAAACACCATATATTTT. The V and J genes are TRBV12-3 or TRBV12-4 and TRBJ1-3, with D perhaps TRBD1 (5 bases). The CDR3 covers 17 residues. Trimming took 6 bases from V and 0 from J, leaving 18 bases between them.

The sample holds one count of this clonotype. This rearrangement joins TRBV29-1 to TRBJ2-1; D remains ambiguous. CDR1 SQVTM and CDR2 ANQGSEA come from the germline V gene. This CDR3 region has 11 residues. V lost 4 bases and J 6 bases, leaving 7 bases between the germline ends. CDR3: CSVGPINEQFF. DNA of the CDR3: TGCAGCGTTGGGCCCATCAATGAGCAGTTCTTC.

The chain is built from TRBV7-9 and TRBJ2-7, with a tentative D call TRBD2 (6 bases). The CDR3 loop spans 12 amino acids. With 7 bases removed from V and 4 bases from J, the gap between germline ends came to 11 bases. CDR1 and CDR2 (germline): SEHNR, FQNEAQ (reference sequence). The CDR3 DNA follows: TGTGCCAGCACCAGGGACTCTTACGAGCAGTACTTC. Its translation: CASTRDSYEQYF.

The chain carries TRBV7-6 and TRBJ2-5; TRBD2 agrees at 12 bases. The CDR3 totals 17 residues. The V segment lost 4 bases and the J segment 5 bases; nucleotides outside the gene matches: 11. Germline CDR1 and CDR2: SGHVS and FNYEAQ. CDR3 loop: CASSSGLAGPTRETQYF. In DNA form, the CDR3 reads TGTGCCAGCAGCTCCGGACTAGCGGGGCCCACGAGGGAGACCCAGTACTTC.

This chain joins TRBV12-3 or TRBV12-4 and TRBJ1-2; 8 nucleotides match TRBD1. J was trimmed by 3 bases and V by 5 bases; bases with no gene match: 5. CDR3 length: 14 amino acids. The CDR3 bases are TGTGCCAGCAGTCCCCCGACAGGGGACTATGGCTACACCTTC. Translated, it gives CASSPPTGDYGYTF.

The V gene is TRBV7-9, the J gene TRBJ1-6, with a weak D call TRBD1 (5 bases). This CDR3 comprises 17 residues. V was trimmed by 5 bases and J by 0 bases, leaving 14 bases between them. Looked up from germline, CDR1 is SEHNR and CDR2 is FQNEAQ (reference sequence). The CDR3 region is CASSPTEGRSYNSPLHF. The CDR3 bases are TGTGCCAGCAGCCCTACCGAGGGGCGCTCCTATAATTCACCCCTCCACTTT.